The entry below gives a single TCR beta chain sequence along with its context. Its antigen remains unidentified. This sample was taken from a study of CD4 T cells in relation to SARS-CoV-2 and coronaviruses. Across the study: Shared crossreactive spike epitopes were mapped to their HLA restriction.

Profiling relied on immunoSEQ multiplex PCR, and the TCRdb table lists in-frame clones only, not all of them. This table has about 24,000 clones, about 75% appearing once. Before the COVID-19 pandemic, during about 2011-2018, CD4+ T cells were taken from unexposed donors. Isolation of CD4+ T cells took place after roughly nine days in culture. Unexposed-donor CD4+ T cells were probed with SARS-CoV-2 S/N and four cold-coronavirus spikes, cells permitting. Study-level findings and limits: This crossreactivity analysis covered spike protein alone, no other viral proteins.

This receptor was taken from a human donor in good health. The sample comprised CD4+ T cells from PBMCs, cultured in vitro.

The CDR3 DNA follows: TGTGCCAGCAGCACCGGGACTACCAGTCGGGAGACCCAGTACTTC. It encodes CASSTGTTSRETQYF. The V gene is TRBV5-6, the J gene TRBJ2-5; 7 bases are a match to TRBD2. The CDR3 covers 15 residues. Germline V gene data show CDR1 as SGHDT and CDR2 as YYEEEE. V was clipped by 4 bases and J by 5 bases; unmatched bases: 11.